This T cell receptor (beta chain) was documented in a study of cytomegalovirus exposure and HLA in healthy donors. Donors were nominally healthy when sampled, though unrecorded immune exposures were likely. PCR was performed using 60 Vbeta and 13 Jbeta primers. Libraries were prepared by immunoSEQ multiplex PCR; TCRdb keeps only in-frame clonotypes and omits some of them. The sample records approximately 160,000 clones, roughly 73% being singletons. CDR1 is SGHRS, CDR2 YFSETQ, per germline. CDR3 length: 14 amino acids. Material for sequencing was PBMCs. The J gene is TRBJ2-5, the V gene TRBV5-1; TRBD1 matches at 8 bases. The DNA end lines up better with TRBJ2-7; the J call may be wrong. The sequence came from a male donor in good health and CMV-seronegative. The CDR3 region has the DNA TGCGCCAGCAGCCTGGACAGGGTTGATGGCGAGCAGTACTTC. Protein: CASSLDRVDGEQYF.